Listed here are 30 T cell receptor beta chains from one sample, sequenced in a study of blood T cell repertoires in COVID-19. Sequencing was performed with immunoSEQ multiplex PCR; in TCRdb, only in-frame clones are kept and a portion is missing. The data show 200,000 to 300,000 clones, around nine tenths seen once. The source material was PBMCs or T cells enriched from blood (not recorded which). The source of these receptors is a woman aged 18-29 years who had recovered from COVID-19.

The chain carries TRBV28 and TRBJ2-1, with 9 positions matching TRBD2. This CDR3 contains 16 residues. Germline CDR1 MDHEN, CDR2 SYDVKM. J lost 4 bases, V lost 5 bases, and 9 bases had no gene match. The CDR3 DNA sequence: TGTGCCAGCAGTCCACAGACTAGCGGTATATACAATGAGCAGTTCTTC. This encodes CASSPQTSGIYNEQFF.

The rearrangement uses TRBV5-5 and TRBJ1-1; perhaps TRBD1 as D (5 bases). The V gene lost 3 bases and the J gene lost 0 bases, with 9 bases spanning the gap. Germline lookup yields CDR1 SGHKS and CDR2 YYEKEE (reference sequence). The CDR3 has 14 residues. DNA of the CDR3: TGTGCCAGCAGCTCAAGGGGTGTGAACACTGAAGCTTTCTTT. Amino acids: CASSSRGVNTEAFF.

The chain joins TRBV30 to TRBJ1-6, with D tentatively TRBD1 (5 bases). The V and J ends lost 6 bases and 8 bases respectively, with 17 bases between them. The length of the CDR3 is 14 residues. Per germline, CDR1 GTSNPN and CDR2 SVGIG (reference sequence). CDR3 protein: CACHPGAMDSPLHF. The CDR3 bases are TGTGCCTGCCACCCTGGGGCCATGGATTCACCCCTCCACTTT.

The V call is TRBV19, the J call TRBJ1-5, with a tentative D call TRBD1 (6 bases). The CDR3 runs 16 residues. V was shortened by 3 bases and J by 3 bases, with 15 bases between the two germline ends. Germline V CDR1 and CDR2: LNHDA, SQIVND (reference sequence). The CDR3 reads CASSIAAAGDNQPQHF. The CDR3 region has the DNA TGTGCCAGTAGTATTGCGGCGGCAGGGGACAATCAGCCCCAGCATTTT.

Details on this clone: The same CDR3 is also encoded by other DNA sequences in this sample. The chain combines TRBV9 with TRBJ1-6; possible D gene TRBD1, 5 bases. CDR1 is SGDLS and CDR2 is YYNGEE in the germline V gene. Trimming cost V 2 bases and J 7 bases, with 13 bases left between them. The CDR3 has 15 residues. The CDR3 DNA reads as TGTGCCAGCAGCGTGGGCAGAGCAGGGAATTCACCCCTCCACTTT. Its translation is CASSVGRAGNSPLHF.

The chain recombines TRBV30 with TRBJ1-2; 8 bases match TRBD1. The CDR3 has 16 residues. CDR1 is GTSNPN and CDR2 is SVGIG in the germline V gene (reference sequence). Losses at the gene ends were 3 bases for V and 0 bases for J; bases not matched to a gene: 9. The CDR3 DNA follows: TGTGCCTGGAGAGGACAGGGCCTGGGAGCTAACTATGGCTACACCTTC. This codes for CAWRGQGLGANYGYTF.

Note on this clone: The junction departs from the called germline gene at one end, perhaps through a read error. The chain combines TRBV19 with TRBJ1-1; 7 bases fit TRBD1. The CDR3 consists of 12 residues. Per germline, CDR1 LNHDA and CDR2 SQIVND (reference sequence). CDR3 bases: TGTGCCTGTAGGGCAGGGGGCACTGAAGCTTTCTTT. Translated: CACRAGGTEAFF.

The chain combines TRBV13 with TRBJ2-1; 7 bases are a match to TRBD2. The CDR3 is 14 residues long. CDR1 is PRHDT and CDR2 is FYEKMQ in the germline V gene (reference sequence). V trimming: 0 bases; J trimming: 10 bases; junction bases outside the gene matches: 6. The chain's CDR3 is CASSLGLARGEQFF. Written as DNA, the CDR3 is TGTGCCAGCAGCTTAGGACTAGCGAGGGGAGAGCAGTTCTTC.

The chain carries TRBV5-4 and TRBJ2-7, with unresolved D. Germline V gene sequence: CDR1 SGHNT, CDR2 YYREEE (reference sequence). The CDR3 is made up of 13 amino acids. V was cut by 4 bases and J by 0 bases, with 8 bases left in between. CDR3 amino acids: CASSADNSYEQYF. Here the CDR3 DNA reads TGTGCCAGCAGCGCCGACAACTCCTACGAGCAGTACTTC.

The chain has TRBV28 and TRBJ2-3; a possible D gene is TRBD2 (6 bases). The germline V and J ends were trimmed by 4 bases and 2 bases, with 13 bases remaining between them. The CDR3 is made up of 15 amino acids. Germline CDR1 reads MDHEN; CDR2 reads SYDVKM. CDR3 DNA: TGTGCCAGCAGTTCCCCTAGCGAGGTCACAGATACGCAGTATTTT. Translating gives CASSSPSEVTDTQYF.

This rearrangement joins TRBV27 to TRBJ2-3; D not certain. Germline CDR1 is MNHEY and CDR2 is SMNVEV (reference sequence). The CDR3 runs 15 residues. V dropped 5 bases and J dropped 0 bases, with 12 bases sitting between them. CDR3 amino acids: CASSPLDGSTDTQYF. The CDR3 DNA reads as TGTGCCAGCAGTCCCCTCGACGGGAGCACAGATACGCAGTATTTT.

The chain recombines TRBV18 with TRBJ2-3; 8 bases line up with TRBD2. Germline values: CDR1 KGHSH, CDR2 LQKENI. J gave up 2 bases and V 3 bases, and 13 bases lay outside the gene matches. There are 18 residues in the CDR3. CDR3 DNA sequence: TGTGCCAGCTCACCCGAGACTAGCGCCAATCGTCTCACAGATACGCAGTATTTT. The encoded protein is CASSPETSANRLTDTQYF.

The chain has TRBV7-6 and TRBJ2-2, with a weak D call TRBD2 (6 bases). V was cut by 10 bases and J by 5 bases, with 11 bases left in between. The germline V gene encodes CDR1 SGHVS and CDR2 FNYEAQ. There are 12 residues in the CDR3. The CDR3 spells CATQEGTGELFF. Here the CDR3 DNA reads TGTGCCACTCAGGAGGGAACCGGGGAGCTGTTTTTT.

V and J are TRBV27 and TRBJ2-2; D is perhaps TRBD2 (5 bases). The CDR3 extends over 16 amino acids. V lost 5 bases to trimming and J lost 9 bases, with 22 bases between them. Germline V CDR1 and CDR2: MNHEY, SMNVEV (reference sequence). CDR3 protein: CASSVWGRTQHRELFF. Written as DNA, the CDR3 is TGTGCCAGCAGTGTGTGGGGTCGGACTCAACACCGGGAGCTGTTTTTT.

V gene TRBV7-9 combines with J gene TRBJ2-5; 8 bases are shared with TRBD2. Trimming cost V 1 base and J 5 bases; bases outside gene matches: 3. Germline V gene lookup returns CDR1 SEHNR and CDR2 FQNEAQ (reference sequence). The CDR3 has 14 residues. The CDR3 is CASSLVPGGETQYF. CDR3 DNA sequence: TGTGCCAGCAGCTTAGTCCCGGGGGGGGAGACCCAGTACTTC.

DNA of the CDR3: TGCGCCAGCAGCTTGGACAGGGCCCTCTACGAGCAGTACTTC. Its protein is CASSLDRALYEQYF. The gene calls are TRBV5-1 and TRBJ2-7, with D possibly being TRBD1 (6 bases). The CDR3 extends over 14 amino acids. Trimming took off 0 bases at V and 3 bases at J, with 10 bases between the two ends. Per the germline V gene, CDR1 is SGHRS and CDR2 is YFSETQ. Drawing the rest from reference TRBV5-1 and TRBJ2-7, the complete variable domain is KAGVTQTPRYLIKTRGQQVTLSCSPISGHRSVSWYQQTPGQGLQFLFEYFSETQRNKGNFPGRFSGRQFSNSRSEMNVSTLELGDSALYLCASSLDRALYEQYFGPGTRLTVT.

The gene calls are TRBV15 and TRBJ1-5; weak D call: TRBD1 (5 bases). The CDR3 runs to 14 residues. V lost 2 bases and J 4 bases, leaving 9 bases between the germline ends. Germline values: CDR1 LNHNV, CDR2 YYDKDF (reference sequence). In DNA, the CDR3 is TGTGCCACCAGCAGATTCGACAGTAATCAGCCCCAGCATTTT. It specifies CATSRFDSNQPQHF.

The chain carries TRBV7-6 and TRBJ2-3; no clear D. The V gene lost 1 base and the J gene lost 8 bases, with 10 bases spanning the gap. CDR1 SGHVS and CDR2 FNYEAQ come from the germline V gene. This CDR3 is built from 13 residues. CDR3 nucleotide sequence: TGTGCCAGCAGCTTAGGTTACCTTAGTACGCAGTATTTT. This translates into CASSLGYLSTQYF.

The genes are TRBV5-4 and TRBJ2-5; the D gene is possibly TRBD2 (7 bases). V dropped 2 bases and J dropped 5 bases, with 13 bases sitting between them. The CDR3 extends over 14 amino acids. Per the germline V gene, CDR1 is SGHNT and CDR2 is YYREEE (reference sequence). Here the CDR3 reads CASSFGGRGETQYF. CDR3 sequence (DNA): TGTGCCAGCAGCTTCGGGGGGCGAGGGGAGACCCAGTACTTC.

The chain links TRBV7-2 to TRBJ1-5; tentative D call: TRBD1 (5 bases). Germline CDR1 is SGHTA and CDR2 is FQGNSA. The ends were cut back, 7 bases at V and 8 bases at J, with 15 bases in the middle. The CDR3 loop spans 13 amino acids. CDR3 protein: CASTDHPGEPQHF. The DNA of the CDR3 is TGTGCCAGCACCGATCACCCGGGGGAGCCCCAGCATTTT.

This clone was picked up one time. The rearrangement joins TRBV27 to TRBJ1-2, with D possibly TRBD1 on 5 matching bases. CDR1 is MNHEY and CDR2 is SMNVEV in the germline V gene (reference sequence). The CDR3 sequence is 14 residues long. V gave up 2 bases and J gave up 5 bases, with 12 bases separating them. The CDR3: CASSLMGLGYGYTF. The CDR3 bases are TGTGCCAGCAGTTTAATGGGGCTCGGGTATGGCTACACCTTC.

This chain uses TRBV6-2 or TRBV6-3 with TRBJ1-2; possible D gene TRBD1, 5 bases. The V and J ends lost 0 bases and 7 bases respectively, with 18 bases between them. The CDR3 runs 16 residues. Per the germline V gene, CDR1 is MNHEY and CDR2 is SVGEGT. The CDR3 sequence is CASSYSKEGILSGYTF. The CDR3 nucleotides are TGTGCCAGCAGTTACTCGAAGGAGGGGATCTTGTCTGGCTACACCTTC.

The V gene is TRBV5-8, the J gene TRBJ1-2; D might be TRBD1 (6 bases). CDR1 is SGHTS and CDR2 is YDEGEE in the germline V gene. The V gene lost 4 bases and the J gene lost 11 bases, with 12 bases spanning the gap. This CDR3 has 11 residues. CDR3 sequence (DNA): TGTGCCAGCAGCCCAGGGGAGAGGTACACCTTC. It is translated as CASSPGERYTF.

The chain combines TRBV7-2 with TRBJ2-1; D is possibly TRBD1 (6 bases). The CDR3 covers 14 residues. The V end was cut by 5 bases, the J end by 4 bases, with 12 bases between. CDR1 is SGHTA, CDR2 FQGNSA, per germline. CDR3 loop: CASSEDGQYNEQFF. The CDR3 bases are TGTGCCAGCAGCGAAGATGGACAGTACAATGAGCAGTTCTTC.

The chain uses TRBV21-1 and TRBJ2-7; the table names TRBD1, a call not compared with the DNA. TRBV21-1 is shown as a pseudogene. This CDR3 has 15 residues. In DNA, the CDR3 is TGTGCCAGCAGCGGCCCGGGACACCCGACCTACGAGCAGTACTTC. It encodes CASSGPGHPTYEQYF.

The V gene is TRBV6-1, the J gene TRBJ1-5, with D possibly being TRBD1 (5 bases). V shed 0 bases and J shed 5 bases, with 11 bases lying between them. Germline V gives CDR1 MNHNS, CDR2 SASEGT. CDR3 length equals 15 residues. CDR3 in amino acids: CASSEAGGTYQPQHF. The CDR3 DNA reads TGTGCCAGCAGTGAAGCCGGAGGGACCTATCAGCCCCAGCATTTT.

The V and J genes are TRBV7-2 and TRBJ1-1, with D possibly matching TRBD1 (5 bases). The CDR3 loop spans 14 amino acids. V lost 5 bases, J lost 4 bases, and 14 bases lay in between. The germline V gene encodes CDR1 SGHTA and CDR2 FQGNSA. CDR3: CASSLGAESTEAFF. CDR3 nucleotides: TGTGCCAGCAGCCTAGGGGCCGAGAGCACTGAAGCTTTCTTT.

V usage is TRBV7-2 and J usage is TRBJ2-1, with 16 bases matching TRBD2. CDR1 is SGHTA, CDR2 FQGNSA, per germline. The CDR3 spans 19 residues. Trimming cost V 0 bases and J 7 bases; bases outside gene matches: 9. CDR3 amino acids: CASSLAGTSGRALGNEQFF. CDR3 DNA sequence: TGTGCCAGCAGCTTAGCGGGGACTAGCGGGAGGGCCTTGGGGAATGAGCAGTTCTTC. Variable domain in full (rest from reference TRBV7-2 and TRBJ2-1): GAGVSQSPSNKVTEKGKDVELRCDPISGHTALYWYRQSLGQGLEFLIYFQGNSAPDKSGLPSDRFSAERTGGSVSTLTIQRTQQEDSAVYLCASSLAGTSGRALGNEQFFGPGTRLTVL.

V and J are TRBV6-5 and TRBJ2-2; perhaps TRBD1 as D (6 bases). Germline V gene sequence: CDR1 MNHEY, CDR2 SVGAGI. Trimming left V 5 bases short and J 7 bases short, with 11 bases between. The CDR3 is 13 residues long. CDR3 DNA sequence: TGTGCCAGCAGTATAGACAGGCGCGGGGAGCTGTTTTTT. It is translated as CASSIDRRGELFF.

The gene calls are TRBV6-5 and TRBJ2-1; no clear D gene. The V gene's germline CDR1 is MNHEY and CDR2 SVGAGI. V lost 2 bases and J 5 bases, leaving 7 bases between the germline ends. The CDR3 extends over 13 amino acids. CDR3 nucleotide sequence: TGTGCCAGCAGTTACGGTGAGAACAATGAGCAGTTCTTC. It yields the protein CASSYGENNEQFF.